Shown below are 13 T cell receptor beta chains from a single sample sequenced in a study of shared clonotypes between healthy human individuals. Produced via immunoSEQ multiplex PCR; TCRdb's table is partial and in-frame only. This repertoire shows about 2.4 million clones, over 85% found once; its top ten account for approximately 0.35%. Sequencing input: naive CD4+ T cells from PBMCs. Regarding subset: CD45RA+ positively selected. These receptors came from a young man in good health. Some clones in this sample may be carry-over from other donors' samples.

This clone was detected only once. V gene TRBV6-5 combines with J gene TRBJ1-1; D remains unclear. This CDR3 comprises 15 residues. V was shortened by 0 bases and J by 0 bases, with 8 bases between the two germline ends. Germline V gene sequence: CDR1 MNHEY, CDR2 SVGAGI. The CDR3 bases are TGTGCCAGCAGTTACTCAATATTCATGAACACTGAAGCTTTCTTT. It codes for CASSYSIFMNTEAFF.

V usage is TRBV15 and J usage is TRBJ2-5; 8 nucleotides align to TRBD2. The junction had 4 bases not matched to a gene; V was cut back by 3 bases and J by 1 base. CDR1 LNHNV and CDR2 YYDKDF come from the germline V gene (reference sequence). The CDR3 is 15 residues long. The CDR3 DNA sequence: TGTGCCACCAGCAGGGGACTAGGGGCCCAAGAGACCCAGTACTTC. Translation gives CATSRGLGAQETQYF.

This clone was recorded only once. Other nucleotide sequences in the sample specify the same CDR3. The CDR3 DNA is TGTGCCAGCTCACCACTAGACTCCTACAATGAGCAGTTCTTC. Translated: CASSPLDSYNEQFF. The chain joins TRBV18 to TRBJ2-1; no firm D call. There are 14 residues in the CDR3. V was cut by 1 base and J by 0 bases, with 4 bases left in between. CDR1 and CDR2 (germline): KGHSH, LQKENI.

The gene calls are TRBV28 and TRBJ1-6; D is uncertain. Germline V lookup: CDR1 MDHEN, CDR2 SYDVKM. The V end was cut by 6 bases, the J end by 7 bases, with 19 bases between. CDR3 length equals 16 residues. The CDR3 region is CASSWSGWRRNSPLHF. CDR3 bases: TGTGCCAGCAGCTGGTCCGGCTGGCGGAGAAATTCACCCCTCCACTTT.

The chain has TRBV5-1 and TRBJ2-5, with D maybe TRBD2 (6 bases). The length of the CDR3 is 14 residues. Germline CDR1 SGHRS, CDR2 YFSETQ. V lost 2 bases and J 1 base, leaving 9 bases between the germline ends. The CDR3 DNA follows: TGCGCCAGCAGCTTTGGGGACTTCCAAGAGACCCAGTACTTC. It encodes CASSFGDFQETQYF.

The CDR3 DNA follows: TGCGCCAGCAGCCTATATTTAGGTGGGTCAAGTGGCTACACCTTC. Encoded protein: CASSLYLGGSSGYTF. The genes are TRBV5-1 and TRBJ1-2; D is unclear. The germline CDR1 and CDR2 sequences are SGHRS and YFSETQ. CDR3 length equals 15 residues. V was trimmed by 4 bases and J by 7 bases, leaving 20 bases between them.

The chain's CDR3 is CASSLEGGWGTEAFF. The CDR3 DNA follows: TGTGCCAGCAGCTTAGAGGGGGGCTGGGGCACTGAAGCTTTCTTT. This chain joins TRBV7-2 and TRBJ1-1; TRBD1 is a possible D gene (6 bases). V lost 1 base to trimming and J lost 4 bases, with 13 bases between them. This CDR3 spans 15 amino acids. Germline CDR1 is SGHTA and CDR2 is FQGNSA. The whole variable domain, filled in from reference TRBV7-2 and TRBJ1-1, reads GAGVSQSPSNKVTEKGKDVELRCDPISGHTALYWYRQSLGQGLEFLIYFQGNSAPDKSGLPSDRFSAERTGGSVSTLTIQRTQQEDSAVYLCASSLEGGWGTEAFFGQGTRLTVV.

The rearrangement joins TRBV5-1 to TRBJ1-1, with D hard to call. Germline-derived CDR1 and CDR2 are SGHRS and YFSETQ. The CDR3 loop spans 16 amino acids. Trimming took 7 bases from V and 1 from J, leaving 20 bases between them. The CDR3 loop reads CASQLGSLRGNTEAFF. The CDR3 DNA reads as TGCGCCAGCCAGCTTGGATCATTGCGGGGGAACACTGAAGCTTTCTTT.

J is TRBJ1-5 and V is TRBV2; D not certain. This CDR3 region has 15 residues. In germline, CDR1 is SNHLY, CDR2 FYNNEI. The V and J ends lost 8 bases and 2 bases respectively, with 16 bases between them. The CDR3 nucleotides read TGTGCCAGCCTTTTAGGCGGGCTGGGCAATCAGCCCCAGCATTTT. Residues: CASLLGGLGNQPQHF.

The chain carries TRBV4-2 and TRBJ2-1, with TRBD2 matching 7 bases. V lost 6 bases, J lost 6 bases, and 5 bases stayed unmatched. Germline-derived CDR1 and CDR2 are LGHNA and YNFKEQ. This CDR3 comprises 13 residues. The CDR3 region has the DNA TGTGCCAGCAGGACGGGAGGAGGCAATGAGCAGTTCTTC. Translated, it gives CASRTGGGNEQFF.

This clone was detected once. V is TRBV28 and J is TRBJ2-7; TRBD1 matches 7 bases. Germline values: CDR1 MDHEN, CDR2 SYDVKM. CDR3 size: 16 residues. V lost 2 bases to trimming and J lost 0 bases; unmatched junction nucleotides: 7. The CDR3 nucleotides are TGTGCCAGCAGTTTAGGGACAGCTTATTACTCCTACGAGCAGTACTTC. Translating gives CASSLGTAYYSYEQYF.

In this sample, this clone turned up a few times. The chain joins TRBV28 to TRBJ2-2, with TRBD1 as a possible D gene (6 bases). Trimming took 6 bases from V and 2 from J, leaving 13 bases between them. This CDR3 spans 15 amino acids. The V gene's germline CDR1 is MDHEN and CDR2 SYDVKM. The CDR3, as DNA: TGTGCCAGCAGAACGACAGGACGAAACACCGGGGAGCTGTTTTTT. As protein: CASRTTGRNTGELFF.

J is TRBJ2-3 and V is TRBV14; the match to TRBD2 covers 9 bases. Germline loops: CDR1 SGHDN, CDR2 FVKESK. V shed 6 bases, J shed 1 base, and the junction held 8 bases outside the gene matches. CDR3 size: 16 residues. DNA for the CDR3: TGTGCCAGCAGTCCACGCCGGACTAGCGGCACAGATACGCAGTATTTT. Translating it yields CASSPRRTSGTDTQYF.